Below, one TCR beta chain is given with its context. The antigen is undetermined. TRB cDNA was prepared as libraries by UMI-labeled 5' RACE. TCRdb derives one entry per CDR3 protein from the 5' RACE reads, leaving out DNA. Its clone listing holds tens of thousands of distinct CDR3 sequences. The germline gives CDR1 LGHNA, CDR2 YSLEER. This CDR3 has 15 residues. The entry originates in a study of CXCR3-negative and CXCR3-positive naive CD8 T cells. Study details: The dataset comprises roughly 140 million TRB reads in total, with about 1.5 +/- 0.3 million reads per library.

Triplicate sorts of 290,000 or so cells per CD8+ subset. Identification of naive CD8+ T cells rested on CD45RO-CCR7+CD27+CD95- status. Study-wide points: The study found more hydrophobic TRB CDR3s in CXCR3-positive naive cells than in CXCR3-negative naive cells.

Sequenced: naive CXCR3+ CD8+ T cells from blood. Described subset: CD45RO-CCR7+CD27+CD95- naive CD8+ T cells expressing CXCR3 (TNR3+). The J gene is TRBJ1-2, the V gene TRBV4-3; TCRdb designates TRBD1, a call that cannot be tested without DNA. This receptor was taken from a human donor in good health. Some clones in this sample may be carry-over from other donors' samples. The CDR3 spells CASSPDRGMDYGYTF.